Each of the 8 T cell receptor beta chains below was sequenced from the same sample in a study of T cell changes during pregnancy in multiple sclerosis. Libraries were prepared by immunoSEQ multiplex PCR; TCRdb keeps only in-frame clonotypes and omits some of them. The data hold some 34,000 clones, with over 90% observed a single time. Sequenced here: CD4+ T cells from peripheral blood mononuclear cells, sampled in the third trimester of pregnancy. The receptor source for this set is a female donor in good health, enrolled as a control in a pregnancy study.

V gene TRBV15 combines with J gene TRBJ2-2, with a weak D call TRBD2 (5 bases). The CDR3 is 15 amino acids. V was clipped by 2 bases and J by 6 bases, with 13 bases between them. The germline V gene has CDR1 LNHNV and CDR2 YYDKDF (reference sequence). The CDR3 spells CATSRQREGPGELFF. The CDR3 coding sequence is TGTGCCACCAGCAGACAAAGAGAGGGCCCCGGGGAGCTGTTTTTT.

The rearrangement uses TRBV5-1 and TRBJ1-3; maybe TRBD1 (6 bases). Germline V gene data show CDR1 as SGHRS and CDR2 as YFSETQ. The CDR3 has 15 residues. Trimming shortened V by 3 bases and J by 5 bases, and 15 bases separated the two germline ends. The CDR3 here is CASSSDRGLRNTIYF. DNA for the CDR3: TGCGCCAGCAGCTCGGACAGAGGGTTGAGAAACACCATATATTTT.

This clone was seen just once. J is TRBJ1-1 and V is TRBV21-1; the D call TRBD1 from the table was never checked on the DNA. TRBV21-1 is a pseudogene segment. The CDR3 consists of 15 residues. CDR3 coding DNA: TGTGCCAGCAGCAAAGTTGGGACAGGGGAGACTGAAGCTTTCTTT. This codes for CASSKVGTGETEAFF.

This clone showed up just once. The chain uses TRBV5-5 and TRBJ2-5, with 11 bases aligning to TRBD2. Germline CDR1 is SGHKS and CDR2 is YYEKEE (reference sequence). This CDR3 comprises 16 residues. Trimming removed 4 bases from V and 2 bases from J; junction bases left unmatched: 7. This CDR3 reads CASSLIIAGGQETQYF. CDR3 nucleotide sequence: TGTGCCAGCAGCCTCATTATAGCGGGGGGGCAAGAGACCCAGTACTTC. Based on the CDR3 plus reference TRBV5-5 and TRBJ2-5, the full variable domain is DAGVTQSPTHLIKTRGQQVTLRCSPISGHKSVSWYQQVLGQGPQFIFQYYEKEERGRGNFPDRFSARQFPNYSSELNVNALLLGDSALYLCASSLIIAGGQETQYFGPGTRLLVL.

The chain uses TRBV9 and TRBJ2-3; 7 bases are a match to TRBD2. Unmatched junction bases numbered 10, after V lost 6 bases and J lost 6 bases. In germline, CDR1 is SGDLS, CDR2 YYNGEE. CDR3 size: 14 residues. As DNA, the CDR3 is TGTGCCAGCAACTCCAGACTAGCAGCGGATACGCAGTATTTT. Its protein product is CASNSRLAADTQYF. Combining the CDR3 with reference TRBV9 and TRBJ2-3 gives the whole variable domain DSGVTQTPKHLITATGQRVTLRCSPRSGDLSVYWYQQSLDQGLQFLIQYYNGEERAKGNILERFSAQQFPDLHSELNLSSLELGDSALYFCASNSRLAADTQYFGPGTRLTVL.

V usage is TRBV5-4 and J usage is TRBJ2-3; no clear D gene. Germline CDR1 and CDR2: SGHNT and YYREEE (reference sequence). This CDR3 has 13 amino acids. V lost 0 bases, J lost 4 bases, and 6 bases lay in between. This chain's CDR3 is CASSLGNSDTQYF. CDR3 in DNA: TGTGCCAGCAGCTTGGGTAACTCAGATACGCAGTATTTT.

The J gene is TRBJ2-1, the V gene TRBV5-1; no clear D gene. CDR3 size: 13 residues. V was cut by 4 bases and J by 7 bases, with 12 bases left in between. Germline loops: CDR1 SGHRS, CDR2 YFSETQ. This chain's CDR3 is CASSPPSRNEQFF. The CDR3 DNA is TGCGCCAGCAGCCCTCCTTCGAGGAATGAGCAGTTCTTC.

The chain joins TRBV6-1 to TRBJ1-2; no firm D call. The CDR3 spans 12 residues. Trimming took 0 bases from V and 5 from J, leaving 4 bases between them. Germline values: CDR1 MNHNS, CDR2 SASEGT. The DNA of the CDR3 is TGTGCCAGCAGTGAAGCGAGGTATGGCTACACCTTC. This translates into CASSEARYGYTF.